These 21 T cell receptor beta chains originate from one sample sequenced in a study of blood T cells in healthy people across ages. PCR was performed a second time for about 7 to 11 cycles using a sample-barcoded 5' primer and a J-beta primer mix. A single record per CDR3 protein comes from TCRdb applying MiXCR to the 5' RACE reads. The table includes more than 1.4 million distinct CDR3 sequences, 35% to 45% detected once. The specimen was blood. The receptors come from a woman aged 18-29 years in good health.

This clonotype has a single count. V is TRBV20-1 and J is TRBJ2-1, with TRBD2 matching 9 bases. Germline V gene lookup returns CDR1 DFQATT and CDR2 SNEGSKA (reference sequence). V was pared by 6 bases and J by 7 bases, with 13 bases of the junction left unmatched. This CDR3 region has 15 residues. The CDR3 here is CSATGSGSGLNEQFF. In DNA form, the CDR3 reads TGCAGTGCGACGGGTAGCGGGAGCGGTCTGAATGAGCAGTTCTTC.

The rearrangement joins TRBV11-1 to TRBJ2-3; 7 nucleotides match TRBD1. CDR1 is SGHAT, CDR2 FQDESV, per germline (reference sequence). The CDR3 extends over 14 amino acids. V trimming: 4 bases; J trimming: 8 bases; junction bases outside the gene matches: 9. DNA for the CDR3: TGTGCCAGCAGCTCCGGACAGGCGCAGGGTACGCAGTATTTT. Translated: CASSSGQAQGTQYF.

This clonotype was seen only once. The chain uses TRBV7-8 and TRBJ2-7, with 7 bases matching TRBD1. The CDR3 has 13 amino acids. Germline CDR1 is SGHVS and CDR2 is FQNEAQ. Trimming took 4 bases from V and 9 from J; bases not matched to a gene: 9. The CDR3 is CASSSPGQTVQYF. The CDR3 nucleotides are TGTGCCAGCAGCTCCCCGGGACAGACGGTGCAGTACTTC.

This clonotype was seen more than once but under ten times. The chain carries TRBV4-2 and TRBJ1-2; D unresolved. The CDR3 loop spans 13 amino acids. Trimming left V 2 bases short and J 4 bases short, with 8 bases between. CDR1 is LGHNA and CDR2 is YNFKEQ in the germline V gene. In DNA, the CDR3 is TGTGCCAGCAGCCAAAAAAATATCTATGGCTACACCTTC. As protein: CASSQKNIYGYTF.

The chain recombines TRBV7-2 with TRBJ2-7, with 7 nucleotides matching TRBD2. The CDR3 extends over 16 amino acids. The V gene end was trimmed by 5 bases and the J gene end by 0 bases; junction bases not matched to a gene: 10. Per the germline V gene, CDR1 is SGHTA and CDR2 is FQGNSA. The CDR3 here is CASSREALLSSYEQYF. CDR3 sequence (DNA): TGTGCCAGCAGCCGGGAGGCCTTATTAAGCTCCTACGAGCAGTACTTC.

The V and J genes are TRBV18 and TRBJ2-1; TRBD1 matches at 7 bases. The CDR3 is 14 amino acids. Germline V CDR1 and CDR2: KGHSH, LQKENI. V dropped 3 bases and J dropped 7; count of bases not matched to a gene: 6. The CDR3 region is CASSPYRGENEQFF. The DNA of the CDR3 is TGTGCCAGCTCACCTTACAGGGGCGAGAATGAGCAGTTCTTC.

This clonotype turned up a few times. This chain joins TRBV6-1 and TRBJ2-7; TRBD2 is a possible D gene (5 bases). V shed 10 bases and J shed 3 bases, with 25 bases lying between them. The CDR3 extends over 16 amino acids. Germline assignment: CDR1 MNHNS and CDR2 SASEGT. The CDR3: CATTQGRGFFDYEQYF. The CDR3 DNA follows: TGTGCCACTACCCAAGGACGGGGATTTTTCGACTACGAGCAGTACTTC.

This clonotype appeared a single time. The junction departs from the called germline gene at one end, perhaps through a read error. This chain links TRBV11-2 with TRBJ2-1; no reliable D call. This CDR3 spans 14 amino acids. Germline loops: CDR1 SGHAT, CDR2 FQNNGV. CDR3 loop: CASSPTYSYSEQFF. CDR3 in DNA: TGTGCCAGCAGCCCTACTTACTCCTACAGTGAGCAGTTCTTC.

The chain joins TRBV9 to TRBJ2-5; D is possibly TRBD2 (5 bases). Trimming left V 2 bases short and J 4 bases short, with 15 bases between. The CDR3 has 15 amino acids. CDR1 and CDR2 (germline): SGDLS, YYNGEE. The CDR3, as DNA: TGTGCCAGCAGCGTGTGGAGCGGTAGAGGAGAGACCCAGTACTTC. It codes for CASSVWSGRGETQYF.

This clonotype was seen only a few times. The J gene is TRBJ2-7, the V gene TRBV12-3 or TRBV12-4; D tentatively reads TRBD1 or TRBD2 (6 bases each). V lost 2 bases, J lost 2 bases, and 16 bases lay in between. The CDR3 spans 16 residues. The CDR3 nucleotides read TGTGCCAGCAGTTTAAGAGACGAGGGGGGTCCCTACGAGCAGTACTTC. Its translation: CASSLRDEGGPYEQYF.

This clonotype was observed a few times. V and J are TRBV5-1 and TRBJ2-7; D gene uncertain. CDR1 SGHRS and CDR2 YFSETQ come from the germline V gene. The CDR3 length is 14 residues. The V end was cut by 5 bases, the J end by 0 bases, with 12 bases between. Written as DNA, the CDR3 is TGCGCCAGCAGAGCTTTTCTTGGCTCCTACGAGCAGTACTTC. Translating gives CASRAFLGSYEQYF.

The chain joins TRBV19 to TRBJ2-3; D is uncertain. CDR3 length: 14 amino acids. Germline V gene data show CDR1 as LNHDA and CDR2 as SQIVND (reference sequence). V shed 4 bases and J shed 2 bases, with 10 bases lying between them. CDR3 sequence: CASSRRSNTDTQYF. CDR3 DNA: TGTGCCAGTAGTAGGCGGTCCAACACAGATACGCAGTATTTT.

The chain employs TRBV20-1 and TRBJ2-5, with 9 bases identical to TRBD2. V lost 0 bases, J lost 5 bases, and 7 bases stayed unmatched. The CDR3 runs 15 residues. Germline values: CDR1 DFQATT, CDR2 SNEGSKA (reference sequence). The chain's CDR3 is CSAREQRGARETQYF. In nucleotides, the CDR3 is TGCAGTGCTAGAGAACAGCGGGGGGCTCGGGAGACCCAGTACTTC.

In its sample, this clonotype was seen a few times. V usage is TRBV4-1 and J usage is TRBJ2-7; D not resolved. Germline CDR1 is MGHRA and CDR2 is YSYEKL. The CDR3 consists of 14 residues. V lost 1 base and J lost 1, with 8 bases in between. The CDR3 DNA is TGCGCCAGCAGCCAAGTCGACGGATCCTACGAGCAGTACTTC. This sequence encodes CASSQVDGSYEQYF.

The chain uses TRBV6-5 and TRBJ2-5; tentative D call: TRBD1 (6 bases). V was cut by 0 bases and J by 4 bases, with 18 bases left in between. Germline CDR1 reads MNHEY; CDR2 reads SVGAGI. This CDR3 region has 17 residues. The CDR3 bases are TGTGCCAGCAGTTACTCCCTGATATTGGGGGACACAGAGACCCAGTACTTC. Protein sequence: CASSYSLILGDTETQYF.

The rearrangement links TRBV19 to TRBJ2-6; D is uncertain. Germline V gene lookup returns CDR1 LNHDA and CDR2 SQIVND (reference sequence). The ends were cut back, 2 bases at V and 12 bases at J, with 8 bases in the middle. CDR3 length: 12 amino acids. This chain's CDR3 is CASSILESVLTF. The CDR3 coding sequence is TGTGCCAGTAGTATACTGGAAAGCGTCCTGACTTTC.

This chain joins TRBV18 and TRBJ1-1; D is unclear. CDR1 KGHSH and CDR2 LQKENI come from the germline V gene. The CDR3 covers 13 residues. Trimming left V 3 bases short and J 2 bases short, with 7 bases between. The CDR3 loop reads CASSPNVNTEAFF. The DNA for the CDR3 is TGTGCCAGCTCACCGAACGTAAACACTGAAGCTTTCTTT.

There are a few counts of this clonotype. The chain links TRBV27 to TRBJ2-7; the D is unclear. CDR1 MNHEY and CDR2 SMNVEV come from the germline V gene (reference sequence). The CDR3 is 13 amino acids. V was pared by 7 bases and J by 1 base, with 11 bases between. The CDR3 region is CASTQGKSYEQYF. As DNA, the CDR3 is TGTGCCAGCACCCAAGGGAAGTCCTACGAGCAGTACTTC.

This clonotype has a handful of counts. The chain uses TRBV12-5 and TRBJ2-5, with TRBD2 as a possible D gene (6 bases). The J call is in doubt because the DNA end fits TRBJ2-7 better. Germline loops: CDR1 LGHNT, CDR2 FRNRAP. The CDR3 extends over 15 amino acids. The chain's CDR3 is CASGLVVAVPYEQYF. CDR3 coding DNA: TGTGCTAGTGGTTTGGTGGTAGCGGTGCCCTACGAGCAGTACTTC.

The rearrangement joins TRBV10-3 to TRBJ2-7; TRBD2 is a possible D gene (6 bases). The CDR3 length is 15 residues. V was trimmed by 0 bases and J by 4 bases, leaving 13 bases between them. CDR1 is ENHRY and CDR2 is SYGVKD in the germline V gene. The CDR3 region has the DNA TGTGCCATCAGTGAGTCACACGGGAGCGCTTACGAGCAGTACTTC. This translates into CAISESHGSAYEQYF.

The J gene is TRBJ2-1, the V gene TRBV18, with D perhaps given as TRBD1 or TRBD2 (5 bases each). CDR3 size: 17 residues. Germline lookup yields CDR1 KGHSH and CDR2 LQKENI. V was pared by 0 bases and J by 9 bases, with 21 bases between. For the CDR3, the DNA is TGTGCCAGCTCACCACCGGGGGTCGGGTACATGAACACTGAGCAGTTCTTC. Translating it yields CASSPPGVGYMNTEQFF.